This T cell receptor beta chain was recorded in a study of T cells in Graves' hyperthyroidism and ophthalmopathy. Study-level findings and limits: Researchers report that a 13 V-J model separated ophthalmopathy from stable hyperthyroidism. Appearing also in blood were most of the thyroid clonotypes expanded above 0.001.

To note about this clonotype: Its antigen is unknown.

What was amplified from RNA transcripts were TCR beta CDR3 regions. Carried out on the TCR CDR3, a first-round RT-PCR used the HTBI primer set. MiXCR, applied by TCRdb to the multiplex PCR reads, yields one record per CDR3 protein. The data hold about 580,000 distinct CDR3 sequences, with roughly 46% observed a single time. The V gene's germline CDR1 is SNHLY and CDR2 FYNNEI. CDR3 length: 12 amino acids. Trimming removed 9 bases at V and 5 bases at J, with 13 bases between. Across 18 months, stable Graves' hyperthyroidism was marked by no progression to ophthalmopathy. The chain has TRBV2 and TRBJ2-5, with D possibly TRBD1 on 5 matching bases. The source of this sequence is a woman between 18 and 30 years old with Graves' hyperthyroidism. The sequenced material came from peripheral blood or thyroid tissue (not recorded which). The CDR3 DNA follows: TGTGCCAGTCAGGGATGGAAGGAGACCCAGTACTTC. This translates into CASQGWKETQYF.